This record looks at one T cell receptor (beta chain) sequence and its context. The data are from a study of cytomegalovirus exposure and HLA in healthy donors. For the study at large: Among the 300 to 450 genotyped donors, approximately 80% were placed in the Caucasian-associated ancestry cluster.

PCR employed 60 Vbeta and 13 Jbeta primers. TCRdb keeps only in-frame clones here, not all; method: immunoSEQ multiplex PCR. The sample includes 65,000 to 85,000 clones, about nine tenths seen only once; the top ten take 1.5% to 2%. V lost 1 base, J lost 4 bases, and 5 bases lay in between. Germline lookup yields CDR1 SGHTA and CDR2 FQGNSA. The CDR3 runs 12 residues. This TCR was sampled from a woman aged 25 to 39 in good health and CMV-seronegative. The chain recombines TRBV7-2 with TRBJ2-7; D not resolved. The sequenced material came from PBMCs. CDR3 amino acids: CASSLVLYEQYF. The DNA for the CDR3 is TGTGCCAGCAGCTTAGTGCTATACGAGCAGTACTTC.